The 3 T cell receptor beta chains below come from one sample, sequenced in a study of regulatory T cells in long-lasting Graves disease. As to time point: newly diagnosed GD, antithyroid drugs for less than 3 months. Generation of the TCR library employed RNA extracted from PBMCs. Construction of TCR beta libraries relied on iRepertoire HTBI primers and on Arm-PCR targeting CDR3 regions. TCRdb itself ran the multiplex PCR reads through MiXCR, one entry per CDR3 protein. The sample holds hundreds of thousands of distinct CDR3 sequences, over 15% seen once. This sample also appeared in a second study, on T cells in Graves' hyperthyroidism and ophthalmopathy.

The input for sequencing was peripheral blood mononuclear cells (PBMCs), taken at new diagnosis, from a patient treated with antithyroid drugs. The receptors were sampled from a woman in her 30s with Graves disease.

This clonotype was detected many times. The J gene is TRBJ1-1, the V gene TRBV5-1; D gene ambiguous. Germline loops: CDR1 SGHRS, CDR2 YFSETQ. The V gene lost 3 bases and the J gene lost 0 bases, with 9 bases spanning the gap. CDR3 size: 14 residues. CDR3 DNA: TGCGCCAGCAGCTCCCCCCAGGTGAACACTGAAGCTTTCTTT. Amino acids: CASSSPQVNTEAFF. The variable domain in full, with the rest retrieved from reference TRBV5-1 and TRBJ1-1, is KAGVTQTPRYLIKTRGQQVTLSCSPISGHRSVSWYQQTPGQGLQFLFEYFSETQRNKGNFPGRFSGRQFSNSRSEMNVSTLELGDSALYLCASSSPQVNTEAFFGQGTRLTVV.

This sequence joins TRBV5-1 and TRBJ1-1, with unresolved D. Germline CDR1 reads SGHRS; CDR2 reads YFSETQ. V dropped 0 bases and J dropped 4 bases, with 7 bases sitting between them. The CDR3 extends over 13 amino acids. The CDR3 is CASSLEGATEAFF. The CDR3 DNA reads TGCGCCAGCAGCTTGGAGGGTGCCACTGAAGCTTTCTTT.

This clonotype was detected only a few times. Since a much larger clone is just one base distant, this may be a read error. V is TRBV7-2 and J is TRBJ2-7, with 7 bases aligning to TRBD2. Trimming cost V 0 bases and J 7 bases; bases outside gene matches: 6. The CDR3 length is 14 residues. Germline-derived CDR1 and CDR2 are SGHTA and FQGNSA. CDR3 in amino acids: CASSLAAGDREQYF. The CDR3 DNA reads as TGTGCCAGCAGCTTAGCGGCGGGAGATCGTGAGCAGTACTTC.